This T cell receptor beta chain was documented in a study of blood T cell repertoires in COVID-19. Germline loops: CDR1 SGHAT, CDR2 FQNNGV. The CDR3 extends over 14 amino acids. Losses at the gene ends were 4 bases for V and 6 bases for J; bases not matched to a gene: 8. TCRdb's copy holds only in-frame clones and misses some; the assay was immunoSEQ multiplex PCR. The table lists around 82,000 clones, around nine tenths of them singletons. The rearrangement links TRBV11-2 to TRBJ1-1; TRBD1 matches at 7 bases. The source is a man between 65 and 85 years old with active or convalescent COVID-19. Sequencing was performed on peripheral blood. CDR3 sequence (DNA): TGTGCCAGCAGCTCGACAGGGCTATCGGCTGAAGCTTTCTTT. It specifies CASSSTGLSAEAFF.